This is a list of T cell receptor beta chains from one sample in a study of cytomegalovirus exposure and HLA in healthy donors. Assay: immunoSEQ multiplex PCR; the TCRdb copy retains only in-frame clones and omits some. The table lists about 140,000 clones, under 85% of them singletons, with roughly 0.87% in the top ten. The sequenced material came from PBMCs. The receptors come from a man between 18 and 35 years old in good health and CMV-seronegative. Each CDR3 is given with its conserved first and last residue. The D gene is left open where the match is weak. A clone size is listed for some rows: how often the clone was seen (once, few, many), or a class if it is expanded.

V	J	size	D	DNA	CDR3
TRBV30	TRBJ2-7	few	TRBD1	TGTGCCTGGAGTGGAGGGGGCGGTTACTACGAGCAGTACTTC	CAWSGGGGYYEQYF
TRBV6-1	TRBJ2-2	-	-	TGTGCCAGCAGCGAAAGCATAGAGCGGGAGCTGTTTTTT	CASSESIERELFF
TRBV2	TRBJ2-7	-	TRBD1	TGTGCCAGCAGTGAAGGACAGGGCGGAGGCGAGCAGTACTTC	CASSEGQGGGEQYF
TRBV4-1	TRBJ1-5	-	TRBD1	TGCGCCAGCAGCCAAGAAGGAGACAGGGGGGGACAGCCCCAGCATTTT	CASSQEGDRGGQPQHF
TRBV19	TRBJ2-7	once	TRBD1	TGTGCCAGTAGTCCATCGACAGGGGCCCCTTCCTACGAGCAGTACTTC	CASSPSTGAPSYEQYF
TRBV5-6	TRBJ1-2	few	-	TGTGCCAGCAGCTTTATTACCGGGGAGAACTATGGCTACACCTTC	CASSFITGENYGYTF
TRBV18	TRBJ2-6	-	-	TGTGCCAGCTCACCGGGACTTCCTAGCTCTGGGGCCAACGTCCTGACTTTC	CASSPGLPSSGANVLTF
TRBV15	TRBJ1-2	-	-	TGTGCCACCAGCAGAGAACCCGGCGTGAGGGGCTACACCTTC	CATSREPGVRGYTF
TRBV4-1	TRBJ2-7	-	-	TGCGCCAGCAGCCACGGGGGTGGCGAGCAGTACTTC	CASSHGGGEQYF
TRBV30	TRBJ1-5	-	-	TGTGCCTGGAGTCAAGGGGTCAATCAGCCCCAGCATTTT	CAWSQGVNQPQHF
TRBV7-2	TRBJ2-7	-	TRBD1	TGTGCCAGCAGAGTCAGGACAGGGGGTATTTACGAGCAGTACTTC	CASRVRTGGIYEQYF
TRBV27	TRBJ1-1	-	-	TGTGCCAGCACCATCCAACCGGGCGGGGGAACTGAAGCTTTCTTT	CASTIQPGGGTEAFF
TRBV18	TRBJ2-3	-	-	TGTGCCAGCTCGCTTCAGCGAAGCACAGATACGCAGTATTTT	CASSLQRSTDTQYF
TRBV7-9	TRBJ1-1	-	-	TGTGCCAGCAGCCACCGACAGGCTGAAGCTTTCTTT	CASSHRQAEAFF
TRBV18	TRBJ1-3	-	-	TGTGCCAGCTCACCGGGCACCTCTGGAAACACCATATATTTT	CASSPGTSGNTIYF
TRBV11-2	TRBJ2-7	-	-	TGTGCCAGCAGCTTAGTATCCGTAGACACCTACGAGCAGTACTTC	CASSLVSVDTYEQYF
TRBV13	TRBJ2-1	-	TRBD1	TGTGCCAGCAGCCCGACCCCGGGACAGGCGAGGGGGAATGAGCAGTTCTTC	CASSPTPGQARGNEQFF
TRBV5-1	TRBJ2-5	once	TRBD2	TGCGCCAGCAGCTCGGTCGGGACTAGCGAAGAGACCCAGTACTTC	CASSSVGTSEETQYF
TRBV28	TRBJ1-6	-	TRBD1	TGTGCCAGCAGCGGACAGGTGGATTATTCACCCCTCCACTTT	CASSGQVDYSPLHF
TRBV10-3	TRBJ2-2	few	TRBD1	TGTGCCATCAAAGGGACAGACCCGAACACCGGGGAGCTGTTTTTT	CAIKGTDPNTGELFF
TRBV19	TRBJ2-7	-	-	TGTGCCAGTAGTATATTGGTCACGGACGAGCAGTACTTC	CASSILVTDEQYF
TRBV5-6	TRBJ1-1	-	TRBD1	TGTGCCAGCAGCCCCCTTACGGGACAGGGGACCAACACTGAAGCTTTCTTT	CASSPLTGQGTNTEAFF
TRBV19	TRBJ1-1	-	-	TGTGCCAGTAGTACAACAGGTCTGAACACTGAAGCTTTCTTT	CASSTTGLNTEAFF
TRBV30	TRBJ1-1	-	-	TGTGCCTGGAATAGAGGCAGATCGAACACTGAAGCTTTCTTT	CAWNRGRSNTEAFF
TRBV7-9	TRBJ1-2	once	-	TGTGCCAGCAGCTCCCCGCGGGATGGCTACACCTTC	CASSSPRDGYTF
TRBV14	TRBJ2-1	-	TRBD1	TGTGCCAGCAGCTTCCGACAGGGCTCCTACAATGAGCAGTTCTTC	CASSFRQGSYNEQFF